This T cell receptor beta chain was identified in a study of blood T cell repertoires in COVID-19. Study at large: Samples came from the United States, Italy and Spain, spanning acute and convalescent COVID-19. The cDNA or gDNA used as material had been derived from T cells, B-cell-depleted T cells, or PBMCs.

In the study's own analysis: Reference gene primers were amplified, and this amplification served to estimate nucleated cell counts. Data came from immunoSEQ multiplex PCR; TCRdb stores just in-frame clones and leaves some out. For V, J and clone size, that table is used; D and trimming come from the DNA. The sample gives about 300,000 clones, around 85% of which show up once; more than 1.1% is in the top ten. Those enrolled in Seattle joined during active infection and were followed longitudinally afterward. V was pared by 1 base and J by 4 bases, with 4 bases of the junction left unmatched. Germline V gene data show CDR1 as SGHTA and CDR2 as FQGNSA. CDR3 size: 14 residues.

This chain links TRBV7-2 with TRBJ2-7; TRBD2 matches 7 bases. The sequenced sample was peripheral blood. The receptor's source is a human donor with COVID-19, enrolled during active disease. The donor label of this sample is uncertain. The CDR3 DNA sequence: TGTGCCAGCAGCTTAGGGGAGGGCGGGTACGAGCAGTACTTC. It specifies CASSLGEGGYEQYF.